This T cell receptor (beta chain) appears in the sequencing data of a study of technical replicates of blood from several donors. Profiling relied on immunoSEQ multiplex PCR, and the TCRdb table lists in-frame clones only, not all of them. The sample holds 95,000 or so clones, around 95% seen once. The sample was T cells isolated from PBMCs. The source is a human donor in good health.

DNA for the CDR3: TGCAGCGTGGTACAGGGGGAGGCTGGCTACACCTTC. This sequence encodes CSVVQGEAGYTF. The V gene is TRBV29-1, the J gene TRBJ1-2; TRBD1 agrees at 8 bases. This CDR3 contains 12 residues. Germline CDR1 reads SQVTM; CDR2 reads ANQGSEA. The V gene end was trimmed by 6 bases and the J gene end by 7 bases; junction bases not matched to a gene: 7.